This T cell receptor (beta chain) was obtained from a study of T cells in Graves' hyperthyroidism and ophthalmopathy. General study points: The model predicted ophthalmopathy a median around 6.5 months before onset.

No progression to ophthalmopathy during 18 months of follow-up defined stable disease. Patients were excluded because of uncontrolled infection, other autoimmune disease, pregnancy or lactation. From 9 to 10 ml of fresh peripheral blood, PBMCs were isolated. CDR3 size: 14 residues. Germline-derived CDR1 and CDR2 are SGHNT and YENEEA. V was trimmed by 1 base and J by 4 bases, leaving 8 bases between them. Researchers amplified the TCR beta CDR3 regions from RNA transcripts. The HTBI primer set served for first-round RT-PCR of the TCR CDR3. Using its own MiXCR run on the multiplex PCR reads, TCRdb lists one record per CDR3 protein. The top ten clones hold around 18% of a sample with 500,000 to 600,000 distinct CDR3 sequences, roughly a sixth of them seen once. This clonotype has a count of ten or more. Its target is unknown.

The sample consisted of blood. The receptor was isolated from a woman aged 18 to 35 with Graves' hyperthyroidism. The genes are TRBV11-3 and TRBJ2-1; D is possibly TRBD2 (6 bases). The CDR3 is CASSLGAGYNEQFF. CDR3 bases: TGTGCCAGCAGCTTAGGGGCGGGATACAATGAGCAGTTCTTC. The variable domain in full, completed from reference TRBV11-3 and TRBJ2-1, reads EAGVVQSPRYKIIEKKQPVAFWCNPISGHNTLYWYLQNLGQGPELLIRYENEEAVDDSQLPKDRFSAERLKGVDSTLKIQPAELGDSAVYLCASSLGAGYNEQFFGPGTRLTVL.